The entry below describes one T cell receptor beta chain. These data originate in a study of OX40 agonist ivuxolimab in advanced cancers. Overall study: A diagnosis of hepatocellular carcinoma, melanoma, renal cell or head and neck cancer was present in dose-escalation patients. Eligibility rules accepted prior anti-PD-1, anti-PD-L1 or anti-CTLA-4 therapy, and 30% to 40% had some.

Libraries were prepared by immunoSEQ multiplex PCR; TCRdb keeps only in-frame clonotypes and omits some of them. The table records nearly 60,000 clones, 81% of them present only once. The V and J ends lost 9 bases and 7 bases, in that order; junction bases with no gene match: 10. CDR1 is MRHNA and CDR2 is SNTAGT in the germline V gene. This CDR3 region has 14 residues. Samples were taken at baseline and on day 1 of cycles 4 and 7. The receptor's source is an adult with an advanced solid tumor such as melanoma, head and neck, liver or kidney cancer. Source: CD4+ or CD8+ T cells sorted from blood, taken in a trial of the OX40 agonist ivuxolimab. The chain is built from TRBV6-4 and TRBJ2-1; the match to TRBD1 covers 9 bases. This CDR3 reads CASREGTGSNEQFF. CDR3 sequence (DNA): TGTGCCAGTAGGGAGGGGACAGGGTCGAATGAGCAGTTCTTC.